This TCR beta chain was recovered during a study of blood T cell repertoires in COVID-19. At the level of the study: Acute and convalescent COVID-19 samples came from the United States, Italy and Spain. Sources were T cells, B-cell-depleted T cells, or PBMCs; the material itself was cDNA or gDNA.

Per the study methods: Quantification of nucleated cells was approximated via reference gene primer amplification. Method: immunoSEQ multiplex PCR; TCRdb's copy keeps in-frame clones and lacks some. That table is the source of V, J and clone size, and D and trimming were worked out from the DNA. The sample carries fewer than 55,000 clones, 82% recorded once. The V end lost 1 base, the J end lost 7 bases, and 10 bases lay between the germline ends. CDR3 length equals 13 residues. From germline, CDR1 is MNHEY and CDR2 SVGEGT. The receptor's source is a human donor with acute or convalescent COVID-19. The donor label of this sample is uncertain. Sequencing was performed on peripheral blood. This chain joins TRBV6-2 or TRBV6-3 and TRBJ1-2; tentative D call: TRBD1 (6 bases). The CDR3 protein is CASSYLQGSGYTF. The CDR3 DNA reads TGTGCCAGCAGTTACTTACAGGGAAGTGGCTACACCTTC.